The 5 T cell receptor beta chains below all came from one sample that was sequenced in a study of T cell clones after liver transplantation (dated 2019 in TCRdb). Library creation used the immunoSEQ multiplex PCR assay. TCRdb took this table from immuneACCESS and kept in-frame rearrangements with V and J called. Such tables lack part of the clones; where checked against another copy, unresolved V genes explain under half of the gap, and the rest is unexplained. The sample records 70,000 to 85,000 clones, 80% of which are singletons. The top ten clones comprise about 0.64% of the sample. The intended sense of this specimen's time point label: pre-transplant. This specimen consisted of CD4+ T cells from blood, obtained before liver transplant. Receptors originate from a human donor who received a liver transplant.

Comments on this clone: One junction end disagrees with the germline gene, perhaps due to a read error. This sequence joins TRBV6-8 and TRBJ2-7; no reliable D call. In germline, CDR1 is MNHGY, CDR2 SAAAGT. CDR3 length: 9 amino acids. The CDR3 is CASSGGPGF. The DNA for the CDR3 is TGTGCCAGCTCCGGCGGCCCGGGCTTC.

This chain links TRBV9 with TRBJ2-3; D is uncertain. V was clipped by 3 bases and J by 2 bases, with 4 bases between them. The CDR3 is 12 amino acids. Looked up from germline, CDR1 is SGDLS and CDR2 is YYNGEE. The CDR3 nucleotides are TGTGCCAGCAGCGAACCCACAGATACGCAGTATTTT. The encoded protein is CASSEPTDTQYF.

This clone was detected only a few times. The chain links TRBV6-5 to TRBJ2-5; a possible D gene is TRBD1 (6 bases). The germline V gene has CDR1 MNHEY and CDR2 SVGAGI. The CDR3 has 14 residues. V gave up 8 bases and J gave up 5 bases, with 18 bases separating them. The CDR3 here is CASGQSGVVETQYF. In DNA, the CDR3 is TGTGCCAGCGGACAATCAGGGGTGGTGGAGACCCAGTACTTC.

The chain employs TRBV5-1 and TRBJ1-1; TRBD1 is a possible D gene (5 bases). Trimming removed 4 bases at V and 1 base at J, with 11 bases between. Germline loops: CDR1 SGHRS, CDR2 YFSETQ. This CDR3 has 14 amino acids. In nucleotides, the CDR3 is TGCGCCAGCAGCCGGGACCTAGGGAACACTGAAGCTTTCTTT. It yields the protein CASSRDLGNTEAFF.

The chain combines TRBV4-2 with TRBJ2-7; tentative D call: TRBD2 (6 bases). V was trimmed by 1 base and J by 0 bases, leaving 7 bases between them. CDR1 and CDR2 from the germline V gene are LGHNA and YNFKEQ. The CDR3 runs to 14 residues. The CDR3, as DNA: TGTGCCAGCAGCCAAGGCGGGGACTCCTACGAGCAGTACTTC. Translating it yields CASSQGGDSYEQYF.